Each of the 29 T cell receptor beta chains below was sequenced from the same sample in a study of cytomegalovirus exposure and HLA in healthy donors. Libraries were prepared by immunoSEQ multiplex PCR; TCRdb keeps only in-frame clonotypes and omits some of them. Among 55,000 to 70,000 clones listed, 92% were seen once. The sample taken for sequencing was PBMCs. These receptors originate from a man aged 18-30 years in good health and CMV-seropositive.

V usage is TRBV19 and J usage is TRBJ2-4; D may be TRBD1 (6 bases). This CDR3 spans 15 amino acids. CDR1 LNHDA and CDR2 SQIVND come from the germline V gene (reference sequence). V dropped 2 bases and J dropped 3 bases, with 11 bases sitting between them. CDR3 coding DNA: TGTGCCAGTAGTATACGTAGGGACAACAAAAACATTCAGTACTTC. Its protein is CASSIRRDNKNIQYF.

The CDR3 protein is CASRVRGGSGELFF. CDR3 DNA sequence: TGTGCCAGCAGGGTCAGGGGAGGGTCCGGGGAGCTGTTTTTT. The chain carries TRBV6-1 and TRBJ2-2; D is perhaps TRBD2 (7 bases). The CDR3 covers 14 residues. V shed 6 bases and J shed 6 bases, with 14 bases lying between them. The germline CDR1 and CDR2 sequences are MNHNS and SASEGT.

V usage is TRBV28 and J usage is TRBJ2-4, with D possibly matching TRBD1 (6 bases). Germline values: CDR1 MDHEN, CDR2 SYDVKM. This CDR3 region has 16 residues. Trimming shortened V by 3 bases and J by 0 bases, and 12 bases separated the two germline ends. CDR3 sequence (DNA): TGTGCCAGCAGTTTTGGGCAGGGGATAGCCAAAAACATTCAGTACTTC. Translation: CASSFGQGIAKNIQYF.

The chain is built from TRBV7-9 and TRBJ2-7; D ambiguous. The length of the CDR3 is 13 residues. From germline, CDR1 is SEHNR and CDR2 FQNEAQ (reference sequence). Trimming removed 5 bases from V and 6 bases from J, with 14 bases in between. CDR3 sequence: CASSPWPSGEQYF. The CDR3 coding sequence is TGTGCCAGCAGCCCTTGGCCCTCTGGCGAGCAGTACTTC.

The chain couples TRBV28 to TRBJ2-7; D is perhaps TRBD2 (7 bases). Deletions cut 3 bases from V and 5 bases from J, with 11 bases between. This CDR3 has 13 residues. Germline V gives CDR1 MDHEN, CDR2 SYDVKM. The CDR3 DNA sequence: TGTGCCAGCAGTTTGGGGGGGCACGACGAGCAGTACTTC. Encoded protein: CASSLGGHDEQYF.

The chain has TRBV27 and TRBJ2-1, with 10 bases lining up with TRBD2. Per the germline V gene, CDR1 is MNHEY and CDR2 is SMNVEV (reference sequence). This CDR3 has 14 amino acids. Unmatched junction bases numbered 3, after V lost 4 bases and J lost 6 bases. The DNA for the CDR3 is TGTGCCAGCAGTTGGCTAGCGGGAGTCAATGAGCAGTTCTTC. It encodes CASSWLAGVNEQFF.

The chain employs TRBV7-2 and TRBJ2-2; a weak D match, TRBD2 (6 bases). Germline CDR1 SGHTA, CDR2 FQGNSA. The V end was cut by 6 bases, the J end by 6 bases, with 20 bases between. The CDR3 runs 16 residues. The DNA of the CDR3 is TGTGCCAGCAGGCCTCGACCGGCTGGGGGGTCCGGGGAGCTGTTTTTT. It encodes CASRPRPAGGSGELFF.

This clone was detected only once. The rearrangement joins TRBV27 to TRBJ2-5; the match to TRBD1 covers 7 bases. The germline gives CDR1 MNHEY, CDR2 SMNVEV (reference sequence). The CDR3 totals 16 residues. V gave up 0 bases and J gave up 5 bases; unmatched junction bases: 9. This CDR3 reads CASSLSRRGGAETQYF. The CDR3 DNA reads as TGTGCCAGCAGTTTATCGCGTCGAGGGGGCGCGGAGACCCAGTACTTC.

This clone came up once. CDR3 DNA: TGTGCCAGCTCACCGAGGGGACAGGAAAATGGCTACACCTTC. Protein: CASSPRGQENGYTF. The chain combines TRBV18 with TRBJ1-2, with TRBD1 matching 8 bases. Germline values: CDR1 KGHSH, CDR2 LQKENI. With V trimmed by 3 bases and J by 6 bases, 6 bases remained unmatched. This CDR3 comprises 14 residues.

The chain is built from TRBV19 and TRBJ2-2, with TRBD2 as a possible D gene (6 bases). Germline V CDR1 and CDR2: LNHDA, SQIVND (reference sequence). V gave up 6 bases and J gave up 4 bases, with 18 bases separating them. This CDR3 is 16 amino acids long. The CDR3 bases are TGTGCCAGTAGGCCGGGACTCGGAAGGAGCACCGGGGAGCTGTTTTTT. Its protein product is CASRPGLGRSTGELFF. Drawing the rest from reference TRBV19 and TRBJ2-2, the complete variable domain is DGGITQSPKYLFRKEGQNVTLSCEQNLNHDAMYWYRQDPGQGLRLIYYSQIVNDFQKGDIAEGYSVSREKKESFPLTVTSAQKNPTAFYLCASRPGLGRSTGELFFGEGSRLTVL.

This clone was observed a handful of times. This chain uses TRBV6-5 with TRBJ1-1, with 8 bases lining up with TRBD1. Looked up from germline, CDR1 is MNHEY and CDR2 is SVGAGI. CDR3 length: 13 residues. Germline trimming cut 6 bases from V and 4 bases from J; bases unmatched to any gene: 4. The CDR3 region has the DNA TGTGCCAGCAGCCCAACAGGGGGCACTGAAGCTTTCTTT. This gives the protein CASSPTGGTEAFF.

The rearrangement joins TRBV5-1 to TRBJ2-3; 10 bases line up with TRBD2. This CDR3 comprises 15 residues. The V gene end was trimmed by 5 bases and the J gene end by 9 bases; junction bases not matched to a gene: 12. Germline values: CDR1 SGHRS, CDR2 YFSETQ. The CDR3 DNA sequence: TGCGCCAGCAGACTAGCGGGATTCAATCAGAGGACGCAGTATTTT. Its protein product is CASRLAGFNQRTQYF.

V and J are TRBV4-1 and TRBJ2-1, with D perhaps TRBD2 (6 bases). From germline, CDR1 is MGHRA and CDR2 YSYEKL. CDR3 length: 17 residues. Deletions cut 0 bases from V and 10 bases from J, with 22 bases between. DNA of the CDR3: TGCGCCAGCAGCCAAGATCAGGGCCAGGGAGGTTCGGGGGAGCAGTTCTTC. Its translation: CASSQDQGQGGSGEQFF.

Of note for this clone: A junction boundary mismatches the germline segment, possibly from a read error. This sequence joins TRBV5-1 and TRBJ1-2, with 7 bases matching TRBD1. The CDR3 covers 13 residues. Looked up from germline, CDR1 is SGHRS and CDR2 is YFSETQ. Here the CDR3 reads CASSLGQEYDYTF. The CDR3 nucleotides read TGCGCCAGCAGCCTCGGACAGGAATATGACTACACCTTC.

The chain is built from TRBV6-4 and TRBJ2-1; D might be TRBD1 (7 bases). This CDR3 region has 15 residues. The V gene's germline CDR1 is MRHNA and CDR2 SNTAGT. The V and J ends lost 2 bases and 4 bases respectively, with 12 bases between them. The CDR3 loop is CASSDAQGGYNEQFF. As DNA, the CDR3 is TGTGCCAGCAGTGACGCCCAGGGGGGTTACAATGAGCAGTTCTTC.

This chain connects TRBV5-1 to TRBJ2-5, with TRBD1 identical over 7 bases. The CDR3 is made up of 13 amino acids. The junction had 0 bases not matched to a gene; V was cut back by 0 bases and J by 4 bases. Per germline, CDR1 SGHRS and CDR2 YFSETQ. CDR3 DNA sequence: TGCGCCAGCAGCTTGGACAGGGGAGAGACCCAGTACTTC. It specifies CASSLDRGETQYF.

The V and J genes are TRBV19 and TRBJ2-7; D is possibly TRBD1 (5 bases). In germline, CDR1 is LNHDA, CDR2 SQIVND (reference sequence). V shed 4 bases and J shed 5 bases, with 15 bases lying between them. The CDR3 covers 14 residues. CDR3 sequence (DNA): TGTGCCAGTAGTAGGGGCCCTTCCCCCCACGAGCAGTACTTC. This sequence encodes CASSRGPSPHEQYF.

This clone was counted between two and nine times. Different DNA sequences within this sample yield the same CDR3. CDR3 DNA: TGCAGCGTGACCGGGACGGGAGCCTACGAGCAGTACTTC. Protein: CSVTGTGAYEQYF. This chain uses TRBV29-1 with TRBJ2-7; possible D gene TRBD2, 6 bases. V lost 6 bases and J lost 2, with 14 bases in between. The germline V gene has CDR1 SQVTM and CDR2 ANQGSEA. The CDR3 totals 13 residues.

The rearrangement joins TRBV27 to TRBJ2-7, with D perhaps matching TRBD2 (5 bases). This CDR3 region has 16 residues. V was cut by 2 bases and J by 0 bases, with 14 bases left in between. CDR1 is MNHEY, CDR2 SMNVEV, per germline (reference sequence). As DNA, the CDR3 is TGTGCCAGCAGTTTAGCATCGGTAGGAGGCTCCTACGAGCAGTACTTC. Translating it yields CASSLASVGGSYEQYF.

V and J are TRBV18 and TRBJ1-4; D is unclear. V lost 3 bases and J lost 7, with 15 bases in between. CDR3 length: 15 amino acids. CDR1 KGHSH and CDR2 LQKENI come from the germline V gene. The CDR3: CASSPAFVRGEKLFF. CDR3 coding DNA: TGTGCCAGCTCACCGGCATTTGTTAGAGGTGAAAAACTGTTTTTT.

V gene TRBV11-2 combines with J gene TRBJ2-7; perhaps TRBD2 as D (5 bases). The V end was cut by 1 base, the J end by 3 bases, with 19 bases between. This CDR3 region has 17 residues. From germline, CDR1 is SGHAT and CDR2 FQNNGV. CDR3 nucleotide sequence: TGTGCCAGCAGCTTAGGCCAGCATGAGGGATACTACTACGAGCAGTACTTC. This codes for CASSLGQHEGYYYEQYF.

The V call is TRBV6-5, the J call TRBJ2-7, with unresolved D. From germline, CDR1 is MNHEY and CDR2 SVGAGI. This CDR3 contains 11 residues. V gave up 4 bases and J gave up 9 bases, with 10 bases separating them. The CDR3 DNA reads as TGTGCCAGCAGTTCGACATTGGGGCAGTACTTC. Residues: CASSSTLGQYF.

V usage is TRBV6-6 and J usage is TRBJ2-1; weak D call: TRBD1 (5 bases). V shed 6 bases and J shed 8 bases, with 14 bases lying between them. Germline V gives CDR1 MNHNY, CDR2 SVGAGI (reference sequence). The CDR3 runs to 13 residues. CDR3 nucleotides: TGTGCCAGCAGGCGTGGGGCGGTCGATGAGCAGTTCTTC. This translates into CASRRGAVDEQFF.

The rearrangement joins TRBV27 to TRBJ2-3; weak D call: TRBD2 (7 bases). The CDR3 is made up of 16 amino acids. Between the trimmed V and J ends, which lost 3 bases and 0 bases, there was a span of 13 bases. Germline V lookup: CDR1 MNHEY, CDR2 SMNVEV (reference sequence). CDR3 nucleotide sequence: TGTGCCAGCAGTTTGGGGGCGGGAGTAAGCACAGATACGCAGTATTTT. Amino acid sequence: CASSLGAGVSTDTQYF.

DNA of the CDR3: TGTGCCAGCAGCCGCATGAGAGGGGGCGAGGACCAAGAGACCCAGTACTTC. It codes for CASSRMRGGEDQETQYF. This rearrangement joins TRBV7-9 to TRBJ2-5; TRBD1 agrees at 7 bases. Germline V gene lookup returns CDR1 SEHNR and CDR2 FQNEAQ (reference sequence). J was trimmed by 0 bases and V by 5 bases; bases with no gene match: 12. The length of the CDR3 is 17 residues.

The chain carries TRBV19 and TRBJ1-5; 10 bases are shared with TRBD1. Germline CDR1 LNHDA, CDR2 SQIVND (reference sequence). The CDR3 loop spans 18 amino acids. The junction had 11 bases not matched to a gene; V was cut back by 4 bases and J by 2 bases. This CDR3 is CASSTARQGALGNQPQHF. The CDR3 nucleotides are TGTGCCAGTAGTACGGCGAGACAGGGGGCGTTGGGCAATCAGCCCCAGCATTTT.

This clone was seen a single time. V is TRBV28 and J is TRBJ1-5; possible D gene TRBD1, 5 bases. CDR1 is MDHEN, CDR2 SYDVKM, per germline. CDR3 length equals 15 residues. V lost 7 bases to trimming and J lost 1 base, with 14 bases between them. The CDR3 nucleotides are TGTGCCAGCACCGCAATTAGGGGCAGCAATCAGCCCCAGCATTTT. This codes for CASTAIRGSNQPQHF.

The rearrangement joins TRBV28 to TRBJ1-5, with TRBD1 matching 9 bases. From germline, CDR1 is MDHEN and CDR2 SYDVKM. V was clipped by 6 bases and J by 4 bases; unmatched bases: 10. The CDR3 is made up of 16 amino acids. CDR3 loop: CASSPGVGQGNQPQHF. In DNA, the CDR3 is TGTGCCAGCAGCCCTGGGGTAGGACAGGGGAATCAGCCCCAGCATTTT. Based on the CDR3 plus reference TRBV28 and TRBJ1-5, the full variable domain is DVKVTQSSRYLVKRTGEKVFLECVQDMDHENMFWYRQDPGLGLRLIYFSYDVKMKEKGDIPEGYSVSREKKERFSLILESASTNQTSMYLCASSPGVGQGNQPQHFGDGTRLSIL.

V is TRBV29-1 and J is TRBJ2-5, with D possibly TRBD2 on 5 matching bases. The CDR3 runs to 19 residues. Per germline, CDR1 SQVTM and CDR2 ANQGSEA. V dropped 0 bases and J dropped 0 bases, with 23 bases sitting between them. CDR3 sequence: CSVEDPRLAVKGYQETQYF. CDR3 DNA: TGCAGCGTTGAAGATCCTCGTCTAGCTGTGAAAGGGTACCAAGAGACCCAGTACTTC.